A single sample is the source of the 30 T cell receptor beta chains below, sequenced in a study of cytomegalovirus exposure and HLA in healthy donors. PCR used 60 Vbeta primers and 13 Jbeta primers. Sequencing was performed with immunoSEQ multiplex PCR; in TCRdb, only in-frame clones are kept and a portion is missing. The table has about 180,000 clones, roughly 80% seen once. The sample taken for sequencing was PBMCs. Receptor source: a male donor in good health and CMV-seronegative.

The chain links TRBV27 to TRBJ1-4; D ambiguous. Per the germline V gene, CDR1 is MNHEY and CDR2 is SMNVEV (reference sequence). This CDR3 contains 17 residues. Between the trimmed V and J ends, which lost 2 bases and 2 bases, there was a span of 15 bases. CDR3: CASSLKAGFGTNEKLFF. The CDR3 DNA sequence: TGTGCCAGCAGTTTAAAGGCGGGGTTTGGGACTAATGAAAAACTGTTTTTT.

This clone was picked up a small number of times. V usage is TRBV5-1 and J usage is TRBJ1-2; weak D call: TRBD1 (5 bases). The CDR3 runs 14 residues. With 1 base removed from V and 4 bases from J, the gap between germline ends came to 11 bases. Germline CDR1 reads SGHRS; CDR2 reads YFSETQ. Written as DNA, the CDR3 is TGCGCCAGCAGCTTGAACAGGCTATTCTATGGCTACACCTTC. Amino acids: CASSLNRLFYGYTF. The variable domain in full, completed from reference TRBV5-1 and TRBJ1-2, reads KAGVTQTPRYLIKTRGQQVTLSCSPISGHRSVSWYQQTPGQGLQFLFEYFSETQRNKGNFPGRFSGRQFSNSRSEMNVSTLELGDSALYLCASSLNRLFYGYTFGSGTRLTVV.

This clone was detected only once. The chain carries TRBV29-1 and TRBJ1-5; D is unresolved. The CDR3 length is 11 residues. Germline V gives CDR1 SQVTM, CDR2 ANQGSEA. V was shortened by 4 bases and J by 5 bases, with 6 bases between the two germline ends. The CDR3 DNA sequence: TGCAGCGTTGGCGGGGATCAGCCCCAGCATTTT. Translated: CSVGGDQPQHF. Using reference TRBV29-1 and TRBJ1-5 for the parts outside the CDR3, the full variable domain is SAVISQKPSRDICQRGTSLTIQCQVDSQVTMMFWYRQQPGQSLTLIATANQGSEATYESGFVIDKFPISRPNLTFSTLTVSNMSPEDSSIYLCSVGGDQPQHFGDGTRLSIL.

V gene TRBV5-4 combines with J gene TRBJ1-2, with 10 bases lining up with TRBD1. J lost 2 bases, V lost 0 bases, and 7 bases had no gene match. Looked up from germline, CDR1 is SGHNT and CDR2 is YYREEE (reference sequence). This CDR3 has 17 residues. CDR3 sequence: CASSLGRTGGTNYGYTF. The DNA of the CDR3 is TGTGCCAGCAGCTTGGGAAGGACAGGGGGTACAAACTATGGCTACACCTTC. Full variable domain (rest looked up from reference TRBV5-4 and TRBJ1-2): ETGVTQSPTHLIKTRGQQVTLRCSSQSGHNTVSWYQQALGQGPQFIFQYYREEENGRGNFPPRFSGLQFPNYSSELNVNALELDDSALYLCASSLGRTGGTNYGYTFGSGTRLTVV.

The gene calls are TRBV10-3 and TRBJ2-3; TRBD2 agrees at 13 bases. Germline CDR1 and CDR2: ENHRY and SYGVKD. Trimming at V came to 6 bases and at J to 1 base, leaving 13 bases not matched to a gene. CDR3 length: 19 residues. DNA for the CDR3: TGTGCCATCAGCCCCGGACTAGCGGGGGAGGACGGTGGCACAGATACGCAGTATTTT. As protein: CAISPGLAGEDGGTDTQYF.

As concerns this clone: The junction shows a germline mismatch at one end, possibly a read error. The chain is built from TRBV5-1 and TRBJ1-2; weak D call: TRBD1 (5 bases). From germline, CDR1 is SGHRS and CDR2 YFSETQ. The CDR3 is made up of 13 amino acids. As DNA, the CDR3 is TGCGCCAGCAACCCTGGGGGGACCTATGGCTACCCCTTC. As protein: CASNPGGTYGYPF.

This clone was detected only once. The chain employs TRBV1 and TRBJ2-7; the DNA was not used to check the table's D call, TRBD1. TRBV1 has pseudogene status. The CDR3 covers 20 residues. The CDR3 region is CTSSHKTNSPRDRVSSEQYF. The CDR3 DNA reads as TGCACCAGCAGCCATAAGACTAATAGCCCCCGGGACAGGGTTAGCAGCGAGCAGTACTTC.

The V gene is TRBV6-5, the J gene TRBJ2-2; tentative D call: TRBD2 (6 bases). Germline values: CDR1 MNHEY, CDR2 SVGAGI. The CDR3 totals 14 residues. The V gene lost 1 base and the J gene lost 4 bases, with 7 bases spanning the gap. For the CDR3, the DNA is TGTGCCAGCAGTTACTTGGGGGGCACCGGGGAGCTGTTTTTT. Protein: CASSYLGGTGELFF.

This chain joins TRBV5-1 and TRBJ1-2; 7 nucleotides match TRBD1. Germline V lookup: CDR1 SGHRS, CDR2 YFSETQ. V was pared by 3 bases and J by 8 bases, with 7 bases of the junction left unmatched. The CDR3 is made up of 13 amino acids. CDR3 bases: TGCGCCAGCAGCTCTGACAGGGCCATCGGCTACACCTTC. Protein product: CASSSDRAIGYTF.

The V call is TRBV6-1, the J call TRBJ2-1; 9 bases align to TRBD1. CDR3 length: 14 amino acids. V shed 6 bases, J shed 5 bases, and the junction held 5 bases outside the gene matches. CDR1 is MNHNS, CDR2 SASEGT, per germline. In DNA form, the CDR3 reads TGTGCCAGCAGCGGCCGGACAGGGGACAATGAGCAGTTCTTC. This sequence encodes CASSGRTGDNEQFF.

The chain combines TRBV6-1 with TRBJ1-1, with TRBD1 matching 9 bases. V lost 4 bases to trimming and J lost 4 bases; unmatched junction nucleotides: 10. Germline V gene sequence: CDR1 MNHNS, CDR2 SASEGT. This CDR3 contains 16 residues. CDR3: CASSALTGGYGTEAFF. The CDR3 DNA follows: TGTGCCAGCAGTGCTTTGACAGGGGGGTACGGCACTGAAGCTTTCTTT.

The sample holds a few counts of this clone. The chain uses TRBV9 and TRBJ2-5; D possibly corresponds to TRBD2 (6 bases). Germline V lookup: CDR1 SGDLS, CDR2 YYNGEE. The V and J ends lost 0 bases and 7 bases respectively, with 13 bases between them. The CDR3 is 14 amino acids. The CDR3 DNA sequence: TGTGCCAGCAGCGTAGGATGGAGGGACGGGACCCAGTACTTC. Protein sequence: CASSVGWRDGTQYF.

The V and J genes are TRBV25-1 and TRBJ2-3, with 8 bases aligning to TRBD1. Germline assignment: CDR1 MGHDK and CDR2 SYGVNS. The junction had 3 bases not matched to a gene; V was cut back by 4 bases and J by 6 bases. The CDR3 covers 13 residues. The CDR3 nucleotides read TGTGCCAGCAGTGTAGACAGGGGCGATACGCAGTATTTT. Translation: CASSVDRGDTQYF.

The rearrangement links TRBV7-2 to TRBJ1-5; perhaps TRBD1 as D (6 bases). This CDR3 comprises 13 residues. Trimming removed 4 bases at V and 4 bases at J, with 8 bases between. Germline CDR1 reads SGHTA; CDR2 reads FQGNSA. CDR3 sequence: CASSYGQNQPQHF. The DNA for the CDR3 is TGTGCCAGCAGCTATGGACAGAATCAGCCCCAGCATTTT.

This chain links TRBV7-6 with TRBJ2-3, with D possibly being TRBD2 (7 bases). Germline V gene lookup returns CDR1 SGHVS and CDR2 FNYEAQ. V gave up 4 bases and J gave up 2 bases, with 16 bases separating them. The CDR3 totals 16 residues. The chain's CDR3 is CASSSDRSGVTDTQYF. In nucleotides, the CDR3 is TGTGCCAGCAGCTCGGACAGAAGCGGGGTCACAGATACGCAGTATTTT.

A single count supports this clone. The chain links TRBV9 to TRBJ1-3; 8 bases align to TRBD1. Germline V gene data show CDR1 as SGDLS and CDR2 as YYNGEE. This CDR3 spans 16 amino acids. The trim removed 3 bases at V and 4 bases at J, leaving 9 bases unmatched. The CDR3 loop is CASSGDQGAKGNTIYF. CDR3 bases: TGTGCCAGCAGCGGAGATCAGGGGGCAAAAGGAAACACCATATATTTT.

In this sample, this clone turned up a few times. V usage is TRBV14 and J usage is TRBJ2-7; TRBD1 matches 9 bases. The length of the CDR3 is 14 residues. J gave up 2 bases and V 3 bases, and 2 bases lay outside the gene matches. Germline V lookup: CDR1 SGHDN, CDR2 FVKESK. The DNA of the CDR3 is TGTGCCAGCAGCCACGGGACAGGGACCTACGAGCAGTACTTC. Translated: CASSHGTGTYEQYF.

Concerning this clone itself: A junction boundary mismatches the germline segment, possibly from a read error. The CDR3 DNA reads as TGTGCCAGCAGTGAAGGTGGGCGTACCTATGGCTACCCCTTC. Residues: CASSEGGRTYGYPF. The chain joins TRBV6-1 to TRBJ1-2; the D is unclear. CDR1 MNHNS and CDR2 SASEGT come from the germline V gene. The CDR3 length is 14 residues.

The chain links TRBV6-6 to TRBJ1-5, with unresolved D. The CDR3 runs 13 residues. V was cut by 2 bases and J by 9 bases, with 11 bases left in between. CDR1 MNHNY and CDR2 SVGAGI come from the germline V gene (reference sequence). The CDR3 DNA is TGTGCCAGCAGTTACAACACCGGGAGGCCCCAGCATTTT. It translates to CASSYNTGRPQHF.

The chain has TRBV28 and TRBJ1-2; no firm D call. V lost 6 bases to trimming and J lost 4 bases, with 15 bases between them. This CDR3 is built from 14 residues. Germline V gives CDR1 MDHEN, CDR2 SYDVKM. This chain's CDR3 is CASSPRGLGYGYTF. CDR3 bases: TGTGCCAGCAGCCCTCGAGGGTTGGGCTATGGCTACACCTTC.

This clone was observed a handful of times. The V call is TRBV6-5, the J call TRBJ1-5; maybe TRBD1 (5 bases). Germline CDR1 reads MNHEY; CDR2 reads SVGAGI. The CDR3 runs 13 residues. The V end was cut by 8 bases, the J end by 4 bases, with 12 bases between. CDR3 nucleotide sequence: TGTGCCAGCCGTGCCGGGGGAAATCAGCCCCAGCATTTT. It translates to CASRAGGNQPQHF.

This clone has just one count. V and J are TRBV7-2 and TRBJ1-6; D might be TRBD1 (5 bases). This CDR3 comprises 16 residues. Trimming took off 1 base at V and 6 bases at J, with 13 bases between the two ends. Germline assignment: CDR1 SGHTA and CDR2 FQGNSA. The CDR3 reads CASSLGSRATNSPLHF. CDR3 nucleotide sequence: TGTGCCAGCAGCTTAGGGAGCAGGGCCACTAATTCACCCCTCCACTTT.

The chain couples TRBV28 to TRBJ2-7; D remains unclear. The CDR3 runs 12 residues. Germline loops: CDR1 MDHEN, CDR2 SYDVKM. V lost 4 bases to trimming and J lost 2 bases, with 6 bases between them. CDR3 DNA sequence: TGTGCCAGCAGTTCCCCAACCTACGAGCAGTACTTC. It encodes CASSSPTYEQYF.

The chain has TRBV28 and TRBJ2-7, with 8 bases that match TRBD1. Germline values: CDR1 MDHEN, CDR2 SYDVKM. The CDR3 is 16 residues long. V dropped 5 bases and J dropped 2; count of bases not matched to a gene: 11. DNA for the CDR3: TGTGCCAGCAGTACCCAGCGACAGGGGCCCCCCTACGAGCAGTACTTC. It translates to CASSTQRQGPPYEQYF.

The chain couples TRBV7-3 to TRBJ1-1, with 8 bases that match TRBD1. J lost 4 bases, V lost 5 bases, and 15 bases had no gene match. CDR3 size: 17 residues. From germline, CDR1 is SGHTA and CDR2 FQGTGA. The DNA for the CDR3 is TGTGCCAGCAGCCCCTCCCCAAACAGGGGGAAGGCCACTGAAGCTTTCTTT. Translating gives CASSPSPNRGKATEAFF.

The J gene is TRBJ2-1, the V gene TRBV10-1, with 13 bases aligning to TRBD2. Germline V lookup: CDR1 WNHNN, CDR2 SYGVQD (reference sequence). This CDR3 is 18 amino acids long. V trimming: 6 bases; J trimming: 3 bases; junction bases outside the gene matches: 11. The CDR3 sequence is CASRAETRLAGGYNEQFF. Here the CDR3 DNA reads TGCGCCAGCAGGGCCGAAACAAGACTAGCGGGGGGCTACAATGAGCAGTTCTTC.

This chain uses TRBV28 with TRBJ2-6; perhaps TRBD2 as D (6 bases). This CDR3 spans 18 amino acids. Germline CDR1 is MDHEN and CDR2 is SYDVKM. V was shortened by 2 bases and J by 1 base, with 15 bases between the two germline ends. CDR3 DNA: TGTGCCAGCAGTTTAGGTTTAGGAGGGCCGTCTGGGGCCAACGTCCTGACTTTC. Translating gives CASSLGLGGPSGANVLTF.

The CDR3 loop reads CASSLRAGGQETQYF. The CDR3 nucleotides are TGTGCCAGCAGCTTGAGAGCGGGGGGGCAAGAGACCCAGTACTTC. This chain joins TRBV11-1 and TRBJ2-5; the match to TRBD2 covers 10 bases. This CDR3 contains 15 residues. Trimming took 3 bases from V and 2 from J; bases not matched to a gene: 3. Germline V CDR1 and CDR2: SGHAT, FQDESV (reference sequence).

The V call is TRBV19, the J call TRBJ1-1; D is undetermined. The CDR3 runs to 13 residues. Trimming left V 3 bases short and J 0 bases short, with 5 bases between. Germline V gives CDR1 LNHDA, CDR2 SQIVND (reference sequence). The CDR3 DNA reads TGTGCCAGTAGTATCCAATTGAACACTGAAGCTTTCTTT. Protein: CASSIQLNTEAFF. Full variable domain (rest looked up from reference TRBV19 and TRBJ1-1): DGGITQSPKYLFRKEGQNVTLSCEQNLNHDAMYWYRQDPGQGLRLIYYSQIVNDFQKGDIAEGYSVSREKKESFPLTVTSAQKNPTAFYLCASSIQLNTEAFFGQGTRLTVV.

The chain carries TRBV28 and TRBJ1-1; 7 bases map to TRBD1. The V gene end was trimmed by 8 bases and the J gene end by 2 bases; junction bases not matched to a gene: 8. Germline assignment: CDR1 MDHEN and CDR2 SYDVKM. The CDR3 loop spans 14 amino acids. The CDR3 region is CASGRDSDNTEAFF. For the CDR3, the DNA is TGTGCCAGCGGGCGGGACAGTGATAACACTGAAGCTTTCTTT.